Sample share makes the clone carrying this T cell receptor beta chain medium-sized. Through MiXCR, TCRdb re-clonotyped the PCR reads. The data contain tens of thousands of clones, about a sixth of them seen just once; the ten biggest clones take up 3.4%. This entry belongs to a study of metastatic and nonmetastatic thyroid tumors. Study details: Repertoires were compared across blood and tumor or nodule tissue from malignant and benign thyroid patients.

The entire patient cohort was treatment-naive prior to thyroid surgery. Trimming cost V 6 bases and J 6 bases; bases outside gene matches: 5. The CDR3 sequence is 14 residues long. CDR1 and CDR2 from the germline V gene are MNHNS and SASEGT. This chain uses TRBV6-1 with TRBJ2-2; 9 bases agree with TRBD1. Specimen: blood. This TCR derives from a female donor with papillary thyroid cancer or a benign thyroid nodule (not recorded which). Some clones in this sample may be carry-over from other donors' samples. Here the CDR3 reads CASRGTGHPGELFF. In DNA, the CDR3 is TGTGCCAGCAGGGGGACAGGGCATCCCGGGGAGCTGTTTTTT.